This T cell receptor beta chain emerged from a study of blood T cell repertoires in COVID-19. Turning to the study itself: Some COVID-19 samples were acute and others convalescent; all came from the United States, Italy and Spain.

V was shortened by 0 bases and J by 1 base, with 22 bases between the two germline ends. Looked up from germline, CDR1 is SGDLS and CDR2 is YYNGEE. The CDR3 runs to 19 residues. Method: immunoSEQ multiplex PCR; TCRdb's copy keeps in-frame clones and lacks some. The data show 84,000 or so clones, approximately 92% seen once. This sequence joins TRBV9 and TRBJ1-1, with a possible D match to TRBD1 (5 bases). The sequence came from a woman in her sixties with active COVID-19. The sample consisted of peripheral blood. The CDR3 nucleotides are TGTGCCAGCAGCGTAGCGGGGGGAGGGCGCGGAGGGAAGAACACTGAAGCTTTCTTT. Translation: CASSVAGGGRGGKNTEAFF.